The T cell receptor (beta chain) under discussion was sequenced for a study of cytomegalovirus exposure and HLA in healthy donors. Points from the study as a whole: One later analysis, an examination of the 100 to 150 validation repertoires, found that first-cohort TCR clusters tended to co-occur in them. A list of around 150 TCR beta chains associated with cytomegalovirus was given. CMV antigen specificity of three CMV-associated chains was confirmed in vitro.

Some clones are missing from TCRdb's copy, which holds only in-frame ones; the method was immunoSEQ multiplex PCR. Counted here are 150,000 to 200,000 clones, nearly 90% occurring once; the ten biggest clones make up 10%. V shed 7 bases, J shed 3 bases, and the junction held 9 bases outside the gene matches. The CDR3 has 15 amino acids. Germline-derived CDR1 and CDR2 are MDHEN and SYDVKM. Of note for this clone: Its antigen is still unknown.

The chain has TRBV28 and TRBJ2-5; 9 positions match TRBD1. The clonotype comes from a woman aged 18 to 35 in good health and CMV-seropositive. The sample was PBMCs. CDR3 protein: CASKTGQGNKETQYF. The CDR3, as DNA: TGTGCCAGCAAAACCGGACAGGGGAATAAAGAGACCCAGTACTTC. Using reference TRBV28 and TRBJ2-5 for the parts outside the CDR3, the full variable domain is DVKVTQSSRYLVKRTGEKVFLECVQDMDHENMFWYRQDPGLGLRLIYFSYDVKMKEKGDIPEGYSVSREKKERFSLILESASTNQTSMYLCASKTGQGNKETQYFGPGTRLLVL.